This is a list of T cell receptor beta chains from one sample in a study of cytomegalovirus exposure and HLA in healthy donors. The repertoire was sequenced with immunoSEQ multiplex PCR; TCRdb's copy has only in-frame clones and lacks some. This table holds fewer than 250,000 clones, around nine tenths found once. Specimen: PBMCs. All receptors come from a man younger than 35 in good health and CMV-seronegative. CDR3s include the opening cysteine and the closing phenylalanine or tryptophan. Each record gives: V gene, D gene, CDR3 protein. The D gene is left open where the match is weak.

v_call: TRBV28
d_call: NA
cdr3_aa: CASSYRETQYF

v_call: TRBV15
d_call: NA
cdr3_aa: CATSTQGLMGEQYF

v_call: TRBV29-1
d_call: NA
cdr3_aa: CSVDSAGQFQGETQYF

v_call: TRBV6-5
d_call: NA
cdr3_aa: CASSARQFSSHEQYF

v_call: TRBV5-5
d_call: TRBD2
cdr3_aa: CASDRRGQETQYF

v_call: TRBV7-2
d_call: NA
cdr3_aa: CASSLLVGLSSGNTIYF

v_call: TRBV28
d_call: TRBD2
cdr3_aa: CASSLGLAADTQYF

v_call: TRBV19
d_call: NA
cdr3_aa: CASSIGPLSYEQYF

v_call: TRBV5-6
d_call: NA
cdr3_aa: CASSLRRDGYTF

v_call: TRBV6-6
d_call: NA
cdr3_aa: CASSPRSVATGELFF

v_call: TRBV28
d_call: NA
cdr3_aa: CASRGVSPLHF

v_call: TRBV5-1
d_call: NA
cdr3_aa: CASSLARRDEQYF

v_call: TRBV25-1
d_call: TRBD1
cdr3_aa: CASSAPGQGFGYTF

v_call: TRBV15
d_call: NA
cdr3_aa: CATSRRTGIQETQYF

v_call: TRBV28
d_call: NA
cdr3_aa: CASSITYEQYF

v_call: TRBV28
d_call: NA
cdr3_aa: CASRSGGGTDTQYF

v_call: TRBV4-1
d_call: NA
cdr3_aa: CASSHPGGTGTYEQYF

v_call: TRBV6-5
d_call: TRBD2
cdr3_aa: CASRAGTSGGSEQFF

v_call: TRBV4-1
d_call: NA
cdr3_aa: CASSPVVGGEQYF

v_call: TRBV11-2
d_call: NA
cdr3_aa: CASSLDMGGLDGYTF

v_call: TRBV4-1
d_call: NA
cdr3_aa: CASSHWTAEGNEQFF

v_call: TRBV9
d_call: TRBD1
cdr3_aa: CASSVPQTGADTQYF

v_call: TRBV7-3
d_call: TRBD2
cdr3_aa: CASSGGVTSGRNNEQFF

v_call: TRBV27
d_call: TRBD1
cdr3_aa: CASSLSSGTGVYEQYF

v_call: TRBV6-1
d_call: TRBD1
cdr3_aa: CASSATGGAIGNQPQHF

v_call: TRBV19
d_call: TRBD1
cdr3_aa: CASSFRQGAAYTF

v_call: TRBV9
d_call: TRBD1
cdr3_aa: CASSVGPGQVQHYEQYF

v_call: TRBV11-1
d_call: NA
cdr3_aa: CASSHTGNNSPYEQYF

v_call: TRBV10-1
d_call: NA
cdr3_aa: CASSVSRGNTEAFF

v_call: TRBV7-8
d_call: TRBD1
cdr3_aa: CASSVRDRGLSPLHF

v_call: TRBV4-2
d_call: NA
cdr3_aa: CASSQVGSGADTGELFF

v_call: TRBV7-3
d_call: NA
cdr3_aa: CASSQDWGDYEQYF